This passage covers 26 T cell receptor beta chains from one sample sequenced in a study of shared clonotypes between healthy human individuals. Naive CD8 populations comprised CD45RO-negative cells positively selected for CCR7, excluding terminally differentiated effector memory CD45RA+ cells. The method was immunoSEQ multiplex PCR; TCRdb's version includes in-frame clones alone and lacks a portion of them. Of roughly 2 million clones in the sample, about 95% were seen once. The material sequenced was naive CD8+ T cells sorted from blood. The receptor source for this set is a man aged 18-30 years in good health.

For this clone: This CDR3 is also generated by other DNA sequences in the sample. This chain links TRBV11-2 with TRBJ2-7; D possibly corresponds to TRBD1 (5 bases). Germline values: CDR1 SGHAT, CDR2 FQNNGV. The CDR3 consists of 12 residues. Trimming pared 4 bases from V and 4 bases from J, leaving 8 bases between. Written as DNA, the CDR3 is TGTGCCAGCAGCTCCACAGGTTACGAGCAGTACTTC. Amino acid sequence: CASSSTGYEQYF.

This rearrangement joins TRBV29-1 to TRBJ2-1; D is ambiguous. V was trimmed by 3 bases and J by 0 bases, leaving 6 bases between them. This CDR3 contains 13 residues. CDR1 is SQVTM, CDR2 ANQGSEA, per germline. CDR3 nucleotides: TGCAGCGTTGATCTAATCTCCTACAATGAGCAGTTCTTC. This encodes CSVDLISYNEQFF.

This clone has only one observation. The chain is built from TRBV30 and TRBJ2-3; D is unresolved. This CDR3 has 15 amino acids. Trimming stripped 3 bases from V and 1 base from J, with 14 bases between. CDR1 and CDR2 from the germline V gene are GTSNPN and SVGIG (reference sequence). The CDR3 loop is CAWSGTPRGTDTQYF. CDR3 nucleotides: TGTGCCTGGAGCGGTACGCCCCGCGGCACAGATACGCAGTATTTT.

The gene calls are TRBV10-3 and TRBJ2-7, with D perhaps matching TRBD2 (6 bases). With 8 bases removed from V and 7 bases from J, the gap between germline ends came to 24 bases. This CDR3 has 15 amino acids. In germline, CDR1 is ENHRY, CDR2 SYGVKD. CDR3 bases: TGTGCCATCGGTTGGGGAGGCGGCCTTACGGGGGAGCAGTACTTC. Its protein is CAIGWGGGLTGEQYF.

The chain carries TRBV28 and TRBJ2-7, with 11 positions matching TRBD1. V trimming: 4 bases; J trimming: 0 bases; junction bases outside the gene matches: 5. Germline V gene sequence: CDR1 MDHEN, CDR2 SYDVKM. This CDR3 is 16 amino acids long. Here the CDR3 reads CASSWGGTGGSYEQYF. The DNA for the CDR3 is TGTGCCAGCAGTTGGGGTGGGACAGGGGGCTCCTACGAGCAGTACTTC.

The genes are TRBV30 and TRBJ1-5, with D uncertain. The CDR3 runs to 13 residues. Germline V gene sequence: CDR1 GTSNPN, CDR2 SVGIG (reference sequence). V was clipped by 4 bases and J by 2 bases, with 9 bases between them. CDR3 in DNA: TGTGCCTGGAACACTGAAGGCAATCAGCCCCAGCATTTT. The encoded protein is CAWNTEGNQPQHF. The complete variable domain, with remaining parts taken from reference TRBV30 and TRBJ1-5, reads SQTIHQWPATLVQPVGSPLSLECTVEGTSNPNLYWYRQAAGRGLQLLFYSVGIGQISSEVPQNLSASRPQDRQFILSSKKLLLSDSGFYLCAWNTEGNQPQHFGDGTRLSIL.

The rearrangement links TRBV9 to TRBJ2-3; D assignment may be TRBD1 or TRBD2 (5 bases each). The CDR3 runs to 16 residues. The germline CDR1 and CDR2 sequences are SGDLS and YYNGEE. Trimming pared 0 bases from V and 3 bases from J, leaving 14 bases between. The CDR3 loop is CASSVAPIEGTDTQYF. CDR3 in DNA: TGTGCCAGCAGCGTAGCCCCCATAGAGGGGACAGATACGCAGTATTTT.

V and J are TRBV5-1 and TRBJ2-1; TRBD2 matches at 9 bases. CDR3 length equals 13 residues. Germline V gene data show CDR1 as SGHRS and CDR2 as YFSETQ. The J segment lost 8 bases and the V segment lost 2 bases, leaving 2 bases of the junction unmatched. CDR3 region: CASSFGGRDEQFF. In DNA, the CDR3 is TGCGCCAGCAGCTTCGGCGGGAGGGATGAGCAGTTCTTC.

DNA for the CDR3: TGTGCCAGCAGCTTGGGGACAGCCACTGAAGCTTTCTTT. Protein sequence: CASSLGTATEAFF. This sequence joins TRBV5-4 and TRBJ1-1; TRBD1 might be the D (6 bases). The CDR3 totals 13 residues. Trimming pared 0 bases from V and 4 bases from J, leaving 7 bases between. Looked up from germline, CDR1 is SGHNT and CDR2 is YYREEE (reference sequence).

The V call is TRBV30, the J call TRBJ1-1, with D hard to call. The germline V gene has CDR1 GTSNPN and CDR2 SVGIG (reference sequence). The CDR3 extends over 13 amino acids. V lost 2 bases and J lost 7, with 14 bases in between. This CDR3 reads CAWSLTVLGEAFF. The DNA of the CDR3 is TGTGCCTGGAGTTTAACAGTTTTAGGTGAAGCTTTCTTT.

The chain recombines TRBV7-2 with TRBJ2-1, with D perhaps TRBD2 (6 bases). Germline CDR1 is SGHTA and CDR2 is FQGNSA. V gave up 4 bases and J gave up 5 bases, with 6 bases separating them. CDR3 length equals 12 residues. The DNA for the CDR3 is TGTGCCAGCAGCTGGGGGGACAATGAGCAGTTCTTC. Its translation: CASSWGDNEQFF.

This sequence joins TRBV28 and TRBJ1-2, with a possible D match to TRBD1 (5 bases). In germline, CDR1 is MDHEN, CDR2 SYDVKM. There are 18 residues in the CDR3. V lost 2 bases and J lost 0, with 19 bases in between. The CDR3 region has the DNA TGTGCCAGCAGTTTAGTTGTGGACTTCAGGGCTCCTAACTATGGCTACACCTTC. Translation gives CASSLVVDFRAPNYGYTF.

The rearrangement uses TRBV6-6 and TRBJ2-3; the D gene is possibly TRBD1 (6 bases). V lost 0 bases and J 3 bases, leaving 10 bases between the germline ends. Germline V gene data show CDR1 as MNHNY and CDR2 as SVGAGI (reference sequence). CDR3 length: 15 residues. CDR3 in amino acids: CASSYSPGQTDTQYF. CDR3 in DNA: TGTGCCAGCAGTTACTCTCCTGGACAGACAGATACGCAGTATTTT.

This clone was detected once. The V call is TRBV9, the J call TRBJ2-3; the D is unclear. Germline loops: CDR1 SGDLS, CDR2 YYNGEE. Trimming pared 0 bases from V and 4 bases from J, leaving 9 bases between. This CDR3 is built from 14 residues. CDR3 DNA: TGTGCCAGCAGCGTAGTAGTTAGTTCAGATACGCAGTATTTT. Its protein product is CASSVVVSSDTQYF.

The chain uses TRBV4-3 and TRBJ2-5; TRBD2 agrees at 8 bases. The germline CDR1 and CDR2 sequences are LGHNA and YSLEER. This CDR3 region has 14 residues. The V segment lost 4 bases and the J segment 5 bases; nucleotides outside the gene matches: 6. The CDR3 reads CASSREREKETQYF. The DNA for the CDR3 is TGCGCCAGCAGCCGGGAGCGGGAGAAGGAGACCCAGTACTTC.

The chain has TRBV27 and TRBJ1-4, with 9 nucleotides matching TRBD1. The ends lost 4 bases at V and 5 bases at J; junction bases unmatched: 5. CDR1 and CDR2 from the germline V gene are MNHEY and SMNVEV (reference sequence). This CDR3 comprises 15 residues. CDR3 protein: CASSSWTGANEKLFF. The CDR3 bases are TGTGCCAGCAGTTCTTGGACAGGGGCAAATGAAAAACTGTTTTTT.

The V and J genes are TRBV19 and TRBJ2-2; 8 positions agree with TRBD1. Unmatched junction bases numbered 6, after V lost 10 bases and J lost 2 bases. The CDR3 has 14 amino acids. Per the germline V gene, CDR1 is LNHDA and CDR2 is SQIVND (reference sequence). The CDR3 region is CAKDRGTNTGELFF. The CDR3, as DNA: TGTGCCAAAGACAGGGGTACTAACACCGGGGAGCTGTTTTTT.

V and J are TRBV2 and TRBJ1-3; TRBD1 matches 7 bases. The CDR3 loop spans 16 amino acids. The germline CDR1 and CDR2 sequences are SNHLY and FYNNEI. V shed 5 bases and J 4 bases; nucleotides not matched to a gene: 11. As DNA, the CDR3 is TGTGCCAGCAGTCCAACAGGGGCCTCGTACGGAAACACCATATATTTT. It is translated as CASSPTGASYGNTIYF.

This clone has a single count. This sequence joins TRBV7-2 and TRBJ2-7; 9 bases fit TRBD2. The junction had 7 bases not matched to a gene; V was cut back by 5 bases and J by 5 bases. The CDR3 has 14 residues. Germline CDR1 SGHTA, CDR2 FQGNSA. The CDR3: CASSAFSGSNEQYF. In nucleotides, the CDR3 is TGTGCCAGCAGCGCCTTTAGCGGGAGTAACGAGCAGTACTTC. Variable domain in full (rest from reference TRBV7-2 and TRBJ2-7): GAGVSQSPSNKVTEKGKDVELRCDPISGHTALYWYRQSLGQGLEFLIYFQGNSAPDKSGLPSDRFSAERTGGSVSTLTIQRTQQEDSAVYLCASSAFSGSNEQYFGPGTRLTVT.

The rearrangement links TRBV10-2 to TRBJ2-5; no definite D call. The germline CDR1 and CDR2 sequences are WSHSY and SAAADI. The CDR3 has 13 amino acids. Trimming took 6 bases from V and 1 from J, leaving 9 bases between them. This chain's CDR3 is CASRLKIQETQYF. DNA for the CDR3: TGCGCCAGCAGGCTGAAGATCCAAGAGACCCAGTACTTC.

The genes are TRBV10-2 and TRBJ1-1; no firm D call. The V gene lost 3 bases and the J gene lost 1 base, with 3 bases spanning the gap. Germline V gives CDR1 WSHSY, CDR2 SAAADI. This CDR3 is 12 amino acids long. As DNA, the CDR3 is TGCGCCAGCAGTGAAGCGAACACTGAAGCTTTCTTT. Translated, it gives CASSEANTEAFF.

This chain connects TRBV10-2 to TRBJ2-7; D may be TRBD2 (6 bases). The CDR3 contains 14 residues. From germline, CDR1 is WSHSY and CDR2 SAAADI. Trimming removed 2 bases from V and 3 bases from J, with 11 bases in between. As DNA, the CDR3 is TGCGCCAGCAGTGAGGGCGGGGAGAACTACGAGCAGTACTTC. Residues: CASSEGGENYEQYF.

This chain links TRBV2 with TRBJ2-1; 11 nucleotides align to TRBD2. Germline lookup yields CDR1 SNHLY and CDR2 FYNNEI. There are 17 residues in the CDR3. The V gene end was trimmed by 9 bases and the J gene end by 4 bases; junction bases not matched to a gene: 14. Here the CDR3 reads CASRLAGTPYIYNEQFF. The CDR3 bases are TGTGCCAGTAGACTAGCGGGGACCCCCTACATTTACAATGAGCAGTTCTTC.

In regard to this clone: Other DNA sequences in the sample encode the same CDR3. The chain combines TRBV6-1 with TRBJ1-1; D not certain. The V gene lost 4 bases and the J gene lost 0 bases, with 6 bases spanning the gap. CDR1 is MNHNS, CDR2 SASEGT, per germline. CDR3 length: 13 amino acids. CDR3 sequence reads: CASSGQMNTEAFF. CDR3 DNA sequence: TGTGCCAGCAGTGGACAAATGAACACTGAAGCTTTCTTT.

Comments on this clone: One junction end disagrees with the germline gene, perhaps due to a read error. The chain joins TRBV7-7 to TRBJ2-7, with 10 nucleotides matching TRBD2. This CDR3 region has 15 residues. CDR1 and CDR2 (germline): SSHAT, FNYEAQ (reference sequence). CDR3: CASSRPSGGHYEQYF. CDR3 DNA: TGTGCTAGCAGCCGACCTAGCGGGGGCCACTACGAGCAGTACTTC.

This clone showed up just once. V is TRBV7-9 and J is TRBJ2-1, with 8 bases fitting TRBD2. Germline V lookup: CDR1 SEHNR, CDR2 FQNEAQ (reference sequence). The V gene end was trimmed by 1 base and the J gene end by 6 bases; junction bases not matched to a gene: 5. The CDR3 spans 15 residues. The CDR3 DNA sequence: TGTGCCAGCAGCTTAGTGGTAGCGGGGCTCAATGAGCAGTTCTTC. This sequence encodes CASSLVVAGLNEQFF.